The rows below give T cell receptor beta chains drawn from one sample of a study of response to subunit inactivated influenza vaccine. TCRdb processed the RT-PCR reads anew with MiXCR; each CDR3 protein has one entry. The sample lists more than 700,000 distinct CDR3 sequences, around 20% seen once, with about 9.4% in the top ten. The specimen comprised PBMCs from blood, sampled 5 to 6 days after vaccination. These receptors were obtained from a man aged 45-65 years who received an inactivated influenza vaccine. Each CDR3 is given without its conserved first and last residue. Expanded clones are given a class, and other clones once, few, many or no size at all.

>TRBJ1-2|TRBV12-3/TRBV12-4|few
ASSTSSYGYT
>TRBJ2-7|TRBV6-4|few
ASLRRAPYEQY
>TRBJ2-5|TRBV10-3|medium-sized
AISESGQGEGTQY
>TRBJ2-7|TRBV5-5|few
ASSLAVGLAVYEQY
>TRBJ2-1|TRBV6-6|.
ASSWSGNEQF
>TRBJ1-5|TRBV14|.
ARHQPQH
>TRBJ1-5|TRBV12-3/TRBV12-4|.
ASSFMNLAQH
>TRBJ2-7|TRBV18|many
ASSPEGFDREQY
>TRBJ2-3|TRBV12-3/TRBV12-4|many
ASSLSRDTQY
>TRBJ1-5|TRBV6-1|.
ASRRGPFSNQPQH
>TRBJ2-3|TRBV5-6|many
ASSETGTGGADTQY
>TRBJ2-1|TRBV10-3|.
AISNLGGGAYNEQF
>TRBJ2-1|TRBV9|.
ASSVVLAGGSEQF
>TRBJ2-5|TRBV20-1|.
SARGQDQETQY
>TRBJ2-2|TRBV7-2|.
ASSLAPGVFNTGELF
>TRBJ1-5|TRBV20-1|few
SASQGYSNQPQH
>TRBJ2-5|TRBV20-1|many
SARPGGTQY
>TRBJ2-1|TRBV7-9|many
ASSLVGDEQF
>TRBJ1-2|TRBV5-5|few
ASSHRDRDAIPA
>TRBJ2-2|TRBV5-1|few
ASRGLPTGELF
>TRBJ2-1|TRBV20-1|few
SASEPQAGGREQF
>TRBJ1-5|TRBV28|many
ASTGPVGNQPQH